A selection of T cell receptor beta chains follows, all from one sample in a study of T cell responses to AZD1222 COVID-19 vaccine. The protocol was immunoSEQ multiplex PCR, while the TCRdb copy is restricted to in-frame clones and leaves out a portion. The sample yields approximately 35,000 clones, 70% to 90% seen once. The sequenced sample was peripheral blood, obtained on day 0 of AZD1222 vaccination. These receptors came from an adult in good health. Each CDR3 is given with its conserved first and last residue. The order of the fields is D gene, V gene, J gene, clone size, CDR3 length, CDR3 protein, CDR3 DNA. A D gene is named only where the DNA matches it firmly. Size is stated for part of the rows, as once, few or many counts, or as a class when the clone is expanded.

>NA|TRBV5-4|TRBJ2-1|NA|14
CASSFDLIYNEQFF
TGTGCCAGCAGCTTTGACCTAATTTACAATGAGCAGTTCTTC
>NA|TRBV19|TRBJ1-1|NA|15
CASSRVEGVNTEAFF
TGTGCCAGTAGTCGGGTGGAAGGGGTGAACACTGAAGCTTTCTTT
>NA|TRBV20-1|TRBJ2-1|NA|16
CSASISGAASYNEQFF
TGCAGTGCTAGTATTTCGGGGGCGGCCTCCTACAATGAGCAGTTCTTC
>NA|TRBV28|TRBJ1-1|NA|16
CASSLDGFQQNTEAFF
TGTGCCAGCAGCCTGGACGGGTTCCAACAGAACACTGAAGCTTTCTTT
>TRBD1|TRBV5-1|TRBJ2-6|NA|16
CASRPLQGPGANVLTF
TGCGCCAGCAGGCCGTTACAGGGGCCTGGGGCCAACGTCCTGACTTTC
>TRBD1|TRBV7-2|TRBJ1-3|NA|17
CASSIIPTGGRGNTIYF
TGTGCCAGCAGCATTATACCCACAGGGGGGCGAGGAAACACCATATATTTT
>NA|TRBV11-2|TRBJ2-5|NA|13
CASSLWRQETQYF
TGTGCCAGCAGCTTATGGCGGCAAGAGACCCAGTACTTC
>TRBD1|TRBV27|TRBJ2-3|NA|17
CASSLGGTGGWSDTQYF
TGTGCCAGCAGTTTAGGCGGGACAGGGGGCTGGTCAGATACGCAGTATTTT
>TRBD1|TRBV5-4|TRBJ2-5|NA|15
CASSDRDRFQETQYF
TGTGCCAGCAGCGACCGGGACAGATTCCAAGAGACCCAGTACTTC
>NA|TRBV27|TRBJ1-1|NA|16
CASSPGPGQIGTEAFF
TGTGCCAGCAGTCCGGGGCCGGGGCAGATTGGGACTGAAGCTTTCTTT
>NA|TRBV10-2|TRBJ1-1|once|14
CASSGTEGNTEAFF
TGCGCCAGCAGTGGGACGGAGGGGAACACTGAAGCTTTCTTT
>NA|TRBV10-1|TRBJ1-2|NA|13
CASSGRVDGGYTF
TGCGCCAGCAGTGGCAGGGTCGACGGTGGCTACACCTTC
>NA|TRBV7-3|TRBJ1-1|NA|13
CASSLEGDTEAFF
TGTGCCAGCAGCTTAGAAGGGGACACTGAAGCTTTCTTT
>NA|TRBV18|TRBJ1-3|once|15
CASSPTDDSGNTIYF
TGTGCCAGCTCACCAACGGACGACTCTGGAAACACCATATATTTT
>NA|TRBV5-5|TRBJ2-1|NA|13
CASSSRTVNEQFF
TGTGCCAGCAGCAGCCGGACGGTTAATGAGCAGTTCTTC
>TRBD1|TRBV7-9|TRBJ2-4|NA|17
CASSPRTGGIAKNIQYF
TGTGCCAGCAGCCCGAGGACAGGGGGGATTGCCAAAAACATTCAGTACTTC
>NA|TRBV9|TRBJ2-1|NA|14
CASSPHPSSTEQFF
TGTGCCAGCAGCCCCCACCCCTCCAGTACTGAGCAGTTCTTC
>TRBD1|TRBV7-8|TRBJ1-2|NA|16
CASSLGDRGRNYGYTF
TGTGCCAGCAGCCTAGGGGACAGGGGGAGGAACTATGGCTACACCTTC
>NA|TRBV7-2|TRBJ1-3|NA|16
CASGFGGSGSGNTIYF
TGTGCCAGCGGATTCGGGGGCTCAGGCTCTGGAAACACCATATATTTT
>NA|TRBV3-1/TRBV3-2|TRBJ2-4|few|13
CASSQAGIAIQYF
TGTGCCAGCAGCCAAGCGGGCATAGCTATTCAGTACTTC
>NA|TRBV18|TRBJ2-2|NA|15
CASSAGQRNTGELFF
TGTGCCAGCTCGGCGGGACAGAGAAACACCGGGGAGCTGTTTTTT
>NA|TRBV2|TRBJ2-3|few|15
CASTGLVTSTDTQYF
TGTGCCAGCACCGGACTTGTAACTAGCACAGATACGCAGTATTTT
>TRBD2|TRBV4-1|TRBJ2-5|NA|18
CASSQDMGLAGVQETQYF
TGCGCCAGCAGCCAAGATATGGGACTAGCGGGGGTCCAAGAGACCCAGTACTTC
>TRBD1|TRBV11-2|TRBJ1-1|few|16
CASSLDWGQIRTEAFF
TGTGCCAGCAGCTTAGATTGGGGACAGATCCGTACTGAAGCTTTCTTT
>NA|TRBV19|TRBJ1-1|NA|16
CASSPWAEGKNTEAFF
TGTGCCAGTAGTCCCTGGGCCGAAGGGAAAAACACTGAAGCTTTCTTT
>TRBD1|TRBV30|TRBJ1-1|NA|13
CAWTGQVVTEAFF
TGTGCCTGGACGGGACAGGTCGTCACTGAAGCTTTCTTT